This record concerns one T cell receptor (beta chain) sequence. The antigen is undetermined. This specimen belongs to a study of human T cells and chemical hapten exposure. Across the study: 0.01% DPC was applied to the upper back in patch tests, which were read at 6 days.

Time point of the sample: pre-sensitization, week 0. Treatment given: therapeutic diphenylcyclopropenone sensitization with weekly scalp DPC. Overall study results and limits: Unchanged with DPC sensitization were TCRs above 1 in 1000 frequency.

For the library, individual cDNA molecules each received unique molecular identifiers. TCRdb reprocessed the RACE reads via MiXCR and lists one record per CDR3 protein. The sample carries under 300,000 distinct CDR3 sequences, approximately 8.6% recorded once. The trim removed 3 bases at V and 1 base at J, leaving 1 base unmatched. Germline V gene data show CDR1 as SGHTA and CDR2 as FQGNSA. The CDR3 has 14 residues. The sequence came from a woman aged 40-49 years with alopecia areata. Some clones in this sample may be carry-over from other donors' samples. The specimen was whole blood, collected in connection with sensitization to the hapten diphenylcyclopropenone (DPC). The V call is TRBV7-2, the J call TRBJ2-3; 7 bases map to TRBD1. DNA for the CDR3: TGTGCCAGCAGCTTCGACAGGGGCACAGATACGCAGTATTTT. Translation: CASSFDRGTDTQYF. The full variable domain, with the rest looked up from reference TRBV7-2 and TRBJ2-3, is GAGVSQSPSNKVTEKGKDVELRCDPISGHTALYWYRQSLGQGLEFLIYFQGNSAPDKSGLPSDRFSAERTGGSVSTLTIQRTQQEDSAVYLCASSFDRGTDTQYFGPGTRLTVL.